Listed here are 21 T cell receptor beta chains from one sample, sequenced in a study of post-analysis software for immune sequencing data. Study-level findings and limits: Several TRBV segments occurring more often in patients than controls included TRBV5-6, TRBV5-1 and TRBV20-1.

Unique molecular identifiers were built into the TCR beta cDNA libraries. MiXCR was run by TCRdb on the PCR reads, yielding one entry per CDR3 protein. The table lists a few hundred thousand distinct CDR3 sequences, less than 35% of them singletons. Antigen specificity for these receptors is unknown. The material sequenced was blood. These receptors came from a girl between 5 and 17 years old with multiple sclerosis.

This clonotype has only a few counts. This chain connects TRBV6-5 to TRBJ1-2, with a possible D match to TRBD1 (6 bases). The germline V gene has CDR1 MNHEY and CDR2 SVGAGI. This CDR3 has 14 residues. The V gene lost 2 bases and the J gene lost 2 bases, with 9 bases spanning the gap. This chain's CDR3 is CASSYGGRNYGYTF. Here the CDR3 DNA reads TGTGCCAGCAGTTACGGGGGCCGGAACTATGGCTACACCTTC.

On this clonotype: One end of the junction fails to match germline, which may point to a read error. The chain links TRBV6-1 to TRBJ1-1; 8 bases are shared with TRBD1. Germline V gene lookup returns CDR1 MNHNS and CDR2 SASEGT. The CDR3 extends over 17 amino acids. Written as DNA, the CDR3 is TGTGCCAGCAGTGGATTCACGACAGGGGTTTTGGACACTAAAGCTTTCTTT. Translating gives CASSGFTTGVLDTKAFF.

The gene calls are TRBV5-5 and TRBJ2-7, with 11 bases matching TRBD2. Per germline, CDR1 SGHKS and CDR2 YYEKEE (reference sequence). This CDR3 spans 15 amino acids. Losses at the gene ends were 0 bases for V and 2 bases for J; bases not matched to a gene: 1. The CDR3 reads CASSLGLAGTYEQYF. In DNA, the CDR3 is TGTGCCAGCAGCTTGGGACTAGCGGGGACCTACGAGCAGTACTTC.

Only a few counts were recorded for this clonotype. The rearrangement joins TRBV5-6 to TRBJ2-1; 10 nucleotides agree with TRBD1. The CDR3 sequence is 17 residues long. Germline V CDR1 and CDR2: SGHDT, YYEEEE. V gave up 0 bases and J gave up 1 base; unmatched junction bases: 4. CDR3 amino acids: CASSLGVGQGSYNEQFF. Here the CDR3 DNA reads TGTGCCAGCAGCTTGGGCGTGGGACAGGGGTCCTACAATGAGCAGTTCTTC.

The chain employs TRBV9 and TRBJ2-7; D remains unclear. This CDR3 contains 14 residues. Trimming cost V 0 bases and J 3 bases, with 10 bases left between them. Germline assignment: CDR1 SGDLS and CDR2 YYNGEE. The CDR3 DNA reads TGTGCCAGCAGCGTAGGAAGGGTCGACTACGAGCAGTACTTC. It is translated as CASSVGRVDYEQYF.

This clonotype was seen a few times. This rearrangement joins TRBV27 to TRBJ1-1; D perhaps matches TRBD1 (5 bases). Germline CDR1 reads MNHEY; CDR2 reads SMNVEV (reference sequence). The CDR3 sequence is 13 residues long. The ends were cut back, 6 bases at V and 7 bases at J, with 15 bases in the middle. The CDR3 DNA sequence: TGTGCCAGCAGGTCAGGGAGGGTAGGTGAAGCTTTCTTT. Encoded protein: CASRSGRVGEAFF.

This clonotype came up a few times. The J gene is TRBJ2-3, the V gene TRBV20-1; 10 bases align to TRBD2. The CDR3 extends over 14 amino acids. The V gene's germline CDR1 is DFQATT and CDR2 SNEGSKA (reference sequence). V gave up 2 bases and J gave up 6 bases; unmatched junction bases: 5. The CDR3 is CSARSSGGTDTQYF. The CDR3 DNA is TGCAGTGCTAGATCTAGCGGGGGAACGGATACGCAGTATTTT.

A remark on this clonotype: One junction end disagrees with the germline gene, perhaps due to a read error. The chain links TRBV12-3 or TRBV12-4 to TRBJ2-6, with D maybe TRBD1 (6 bases). The CDR3 runs to 16 residues. The CDR3 here is CASSLGGNSGANVRTF. CDR3 in DNA: TGTGCCAGCAGCCTAGGGGGAAACTCTGGGGCCAACGTCCGGACTTTC.

The chain joins TRBV27 to TRBJ1-1, with D possibly being TRBD1 (5 bases). Trimming removed 2 bases from V and 3 bases from J, with 10 bases in between. CDR3 length: 14 amino acids. Germline V CDR1 and CDR2: MNHEY, SMNVEV (reference sequence). This CDR3 is CASSLVQGDTEAFF. The CDR3 DNA reads as TGTGCCAGCAGTTTAGTCCAGGGCGACACTGAAGCTTTCTTT.

This chain joins TRBV28 and TRBJ1-4, with TRBD1 matching 7 bases. The trim removed 1 base at V and 3 bases at J, leaving 2 bases unmatched. The CDR3 loop spans 15 amino acids. Germline V lookup: CDR1 MDHEN, CDR2 SYDVKM. Here the CDR3 DNA reads TGTGCCAGCAGTTTATTTCAGGGGGCTAATGAAAAACTGTTTTTT. Its protein product is CASSLFQGANEKLFF. The full variable domain, its missing parts supplied by reference TRBV28 and TRBJ1-4, is DVKVTQSSRYLVKRTGEKVFLECVQDMDHENMFWYRQDPGLGLRLIYFSYDVKMKEKGDIPEGYSVSREKKERFSLILESASTNQTSMYLCASSLFQGANEKLFFGSGTQLSVL.

The rearrangement uses TRBV13 and TRBJ2-1; the match to TRBD1 covers 7 bases. Germline V gene data show CDR1 as PRHDT and CDR2 as FYEKMQ (reference sequence). With 0 bases clipped from V and 4 bases from J, the junction kept 3 bases outside the gene matches. The CDR3 is made up of 15 amino acids. The CDR3 protein is CASSLGGQEYNEQFF. The CDR3, as DNA: TGTGCCAGCAGCTTAGGTGGACAGGAGTACAATGAGCAGTTCTTC. The variable domain in full, with the rest retrieved from reference TRBV13 and TRBJ2-1, is AAGVIQSPRHLIKEKRETATLKCYPIPRHDTVYWYQQGPGQDPQFLISFYEKMQSDKGSIPDRFSAQQFSDYHSELNMSSLELGDSALYFCASSLGGQEYNEQFFGPGTRLTVL.

This clonotype has a handful of counts. The chain joins TRBV12-3 or TRBV12-4 to TRBJ2-5; D gene ambiguous. The V and J ends lost 3 bases and 1 base respectively, with 15 bases between them. This CDR3 is built from 16 residues. The CDR3 loop is CASSFRHGISQETQYF. The CDR3 bases are TGTGCCAGCAGTTTCCGTCATGGGATCTCCCAAGAGACCCAGTACTTC.

This chain uses TRBV5-4 with TRBJ2-7, with TRBD2 matching over 10 bases. Germline V CDR1 and CDR2: SGHNT, YYREEE (reference sequence). J was trimmed by 7 bases and V by 0 bases; bases with no gene match: 4. The CDR3 loop spans 14 amino acids. CDR3 bases: TGTGCCAGCAGCTTGGTAGCGGGGGGTGCAGAGCAGTACTTC. This codes for CASSLVAGGAEQYF.

The sample holds a few counts of this clonotype. V usage is TRBV7-2 and J usage is TRBJ1-1; D ambiguous. There are 13 residues in the CDR3. Per the germline V gene, CDR1 is SGHTA and CDR2 is FQGNSA. V was cut by 11 bases and J by 6 bases, with 19 bases left in between. The CDR3 loop reads CACSPPMGAEAFF. The CDR3 nucleotides are TGTGCCTGCTCGCCCCCGATGGGCGCTGAAGCTTTCTTT.

This clonotype was counted a few times. The V gene is TRBV7-2, the J gene TRBJ2-6, with a weak D call TRBD1 (5 bases). The germline V and J ends were trimmed by 5 bases and 4 bases, with 15 bases remaining between them. Looked up from germline, CDR1 is SGHTA and CDR2 is FQGNSA. CDR3 size: 16 residues. This CDR3 reads CASSPRAGSGANVLTF. CDR3 sequence (DNA): TGTGCCAGCAGCCCTAGGGCAGGGTCCGGGGCCAACGTCCTGACTTTC.

In its sample, this clonotype was seen a few times. This chain joins TRBV4-1 and TRBJ1-6; possibly TRBD1 for D (5 bases). The V gene lost 4 bases and the J gene lost 9 bases, with 19 bases spanning the gap. There are 16 residues in the CDR3. The V gene's germline CDR1 is MGHRA and CDR2 YSYEKL. The CDR3, as DNA: TGCGCCAGCAGCCTCGTGATCGGTAGAAGGGGTTCACCCCTCCACTTT. Its translation is CASSLVIGRRGSPLHF.

The chain recombines TRBV7-3 with TRBJ1-6, with unresolved D. The CDR3 contains 17 residues. Trimming stripped 5 bases from V and 7 bases from J, with 21 bases between. CDR1 and CDR2 (germline): SGHTA, FQGTGA. The CDR3 is CASSPNHSRTENSPLHF. CDR3 DNA: TGTGCCAGCAGCCCCAACCACTCACGGACCGAAAATTCACCCCTCCACTTT.

The sample holds a few counts of this clonotype. The CDR3 reads CASSLGRHGETQYF. In nucleotides, the CDR3 is TGTGCCAGCAGCTTAGGGAGACATGGAGAGACCCAGTACTTC. V gene TRBV7-9 combines with J gene TRBJ2-5; unclear D gene. The CDR3 is made up of 14 amino acids. Germline V gene sequence: CDR1 SEHNR, CDR2 FQNEAQ (reference sequence). V lost 1 base to trimming and J lost 4 bases, with 10 bases between them.

This clonotype was seen only once. V usage is TRBV5-1 and J usage is TRBJ1-1, with a tentative D call TRBD1 (6 bases). This CDR3 is 15 amino acids long. CDR1 and CDR2 (germline): SGHRS, YFSETQ. Between the trimmed V and J ends, which lost 3 bases and 4 bases, there was a span of 16 bases. CDR3 protein: CASSSSGAAGTEAFF. DNA of the CDR3: TGCGCCAGCAGCTCCTCGGGGGCGGCGGGCACTGAAGCTTTCTTT.

The chain employs TRBV7-9 and TRBJ1-2; D perhaps matches TRBD1 (6 bases). Germline assignment: CDR1 SEHNR and CDR2 FQNEAQ (reference sequence). CDR3 length equals 13 residues. Deletions cut 3 bases from V and 5 bases from J, with 10 bases between. The CDR3 DNA follows: TGTGCCAGCAGCTTTGAGGGGGGTTATGGCTACACCTTC. Protein sequence: CASSFEGGYGYTF.

This chain joins TRBV7-9 and TRBJ1-2; 10 bases match TRBD1. V lost 1 base, J lost 8 bases, and 16 bases stayed unmatched. Germline CDR1 SEHNR, CDR2 FQNEAQ (reference sequence). The CDR3 extends over 18 amino acids. CDR3 sequence reads: CASSLDPGQGSGVGGYTF. The CDR3 region has the DNA TGTGCCAGCAGCTTAGACCCGGGACAGGGGTCAGGAGTAGGCGGCTACACCTTC.